These 6 T cell receptor beta chains came from one sample sequenced in a study of Ad26.COV2.S vaccination and SARS-CoV-2 variants. Measured with immunoSEQ multiplex PCR; TCRdb has only the in-frame clones, and not every one. The table has about 420,000 clones, approximately 90% seen once. Treatment meaning: 15 to 20 received Ad26.COV2.S at low or high dose, single or two shots; 5 received placebo; per-sample allocation not given. Samples were taken on day 63 after the first vaccine or placebo injection. Sequenced here: peripheral blood, sampled in a trial of Ad26.COV2.S vaccine versus placebo. These receptors were obtained from a person between 18 and 65 years old who received the Ad26.COV2.S COVID-19 vaccine or a placebo.

V and J are TRBV7-8 and TRBJ2-6; 8 bases fit TRBD2. Trimming at V came to 5 bases and at J to 1 base, leaving 10 bases not matched to a gene. Germline CDR1 reads SGHVS; CDR2 reads FQNEAQ. The CDR3 is 18 amino acids. In DNA form, the CDR3 reads TGTGCCAGCAGCCTCTCCCTATTAGCGGGATCTGGGGCCAACGTCCTGACTTTC. This sequence encodes CASSLSLLAGSGANVLTF.

This clone appeared a single time. V and J are TRBV5-6 and TRBJ1-4, with a weak D call TRBD1 (5 bases). V shed 3 bases and J shed 7 bases, with 19 bases lying between them. The V gene's germline CDR1 is SGHDT and CDR2 YYEEEE. The CDR3 is 16 amino acids. CDR3 sequence (DNA): TGTGCCAGCAGCTGGGGTCCCGGGGACGGGAGTGAAAAACTGTTTTTT. This encodes CASSWGPGDGSEKLFF. Supplemented by reference TRBV5-6 and TRBJ1-4, the full variable domain reads DAGVTQSPTHLIKTRGQQVTLRCSPKSGHDTVSWYQQALGQGPQFIFQYYEEEERQRGNFPDRFSGHQFPNYSSELNVNALLLGDSALYLCASSWGPGDGSEKLFFGSGTQLSVL.

V is TRBV5-1 and J is TRBJ2-7; maybe TRBD1 (6 bases). V gave up 2 bases and J gave up 0 bases, with 9 bases separating them. This CDR3 is built from 14 residues. From germline, CDR1 is SGHRS and CDR2 YFSETQ. CDR3 residues: CASSFQGYSYEQYF. In nucleotides, the CDR3 is TGCGCCAGCAGCTTCCAGGGGTACTCCTACGAGCAGTACTTC. Combining the CDR3 with reference TRBV5-1 and TRBJ2-7 gives the whole variable domain KAGVTQTPRYLIKTRGQQVTLSCSPISGHRSVSWYQQTPGQGLQFLFEYFSETQRNKGNFPGRFSGRQFSNSRSEMNVSTLELGDSALYLCASSFQGYSYEQYFGPGTRLTVT.

The chain employs TRBV20-1 and TRBJ2-1; D not certain. The V gene lost 3 bases and the J gene lost 5 bases, with 5 bases spanning the gap. The CDR3 contains 11 residues. Per the germline V gene, CDR1 is DFQATT and CDR2 is SNEGSKA (reference sequence). CDR3 sequence: CSARGHNEQFF. Here the CDR3 DNA reads TGCAGTGCTAGGGGTCACAATGAGCAGTTCTTC.

This chain links TRBV28 with TRBJ1-1, with 8 bases fitting TRBD1. Unmatched junction bases numbered 8, after V lost 6 bases and J lost 5 bases. Germline V gene lookup returns CDR1 MDHEN and CDR2 SYDVKM. The CDR3 extends over 14 amino acids. The CDR3: CASRVTGGGTEAFF. CDR3 sequence (DNA): TGTGCCAGCAGAGTTACAGGGGGAGGAACTGAAGCTTTCTTT.

The CDR3 DNA reads TGTGCCAGCAGCAAACAGCGGGGGGTTTACAATGAGCAGTTCTTC. Encoded protein: CASSKQRGVYNEQFF. The chain employs TRBV9 and TRBJ2-1; 9 bases are a match to TRBD2. Losses at the gene ends were 4 bases for V and 4 bases for J; bases not matched to a gene: 6. Germline lookup yields CDR1 SGDLS and CDR2 YYNGEE. CDR3 length equals 15 residues.